This T cell receptor beta chain was profiled in a study of a mutant IDH1 vaccine in newly diagnosed glioma. Study information: Vaccinations were initiated 4-6 weeks following radiotherapy alone, or were given together with temozolomide cycles. Pretreatment consisted of radiotherapy, temozolomide, or both, with most receiving both.

Data came from immunoSEQ multiplex PCR; TCRdb stores just in-frame clones and leaves some out. The sample holds about 12,000 clones, just over 75% seen once. Study-wide points: Top peripheral T cell clonotype shifts appeared unrelated to pseudoprogression.

Time point indicated: week 47, end of study. In the vaccine, a single dose held 300 ug of the mutant IDH1 20-mer peptide, along with topical imiquimod. Only a few counts were recorded for this clone. What it recognizes is unknown. This CDR3 contains 15 residues. Per germline, CDR1 SNHLY and CDR2 FYNNEI. Trimming cost V 7 bases and J 0 bases, with 12 bases left between them. Sequencing used PBMCs, obtained from a glioma patient whose treatment included an IDH1 peptide vaccine. The receptor's source is a woman aged 35 to 49 with glioma. The chain has TRBV2 and TRBJ2-2; no firm D call. CDR3 loop: CASKGSHPNTGELFF. CDR3 nucleotide sequence: TGTGCCAGCAAGGGCAGCCATCCGAACACCGGGGAGCTGTTTTTT.